The 19 T cell receptor beta chains listed next were all sequenced from one sample in a study of blood T cell repertoires in COVID-19. Measured with immunoSEQ multiplex PCR; TCRdb has only the in-frame clones, and not every one. The sample includes about 120,000 clones, roughly four fifths of them seen just once. The sequenced sample was peripheral blood. The receptor source for this set is an older woman with acute or convalescent COVID-19.

The V gene is TRBV24-1, the J gene TRBJ1-5, with 9 bases lining up with TRBD1. Germline V gene lookup returns CDR1 KGHDR and CDR2 SFDVKD. After removal of 12 bases from V and 5 bases from J, the junction contained 13 bases not matched to a gene. The CDR3 is 15 amino acids. As DNA, the CDR3 is TGTGCCTCGAGCCCGGACAGGGGAATGTATCAGCCCCAGCATTTT. The encoded protein is CASSPDRGMYQPQHF.

V and J are TRBV23-1 and TRBJ2-7, with 10 positions matching TRBD1. TRBV23-1 falls under the ORF class, with uncertain function. Germline trimming cut 7 bases from V and 6 bases from J; bases unmatched to any gene: 9. The CDR3 covers 14 residues. For the CDR3, the DNA is TGCGCCAGCACTGAGGGACAGGGGCCGCCCGAGCAGTACGTC. This encodes CASTEGQGPPEQYV.

This clone was counted once. The chain recombines TRBV19 with TRBJ1-1, with 7 bases matching TRBD1. The V gene's germline CDR1 is LNHDA and CDR2 SQIVND (reference sequence). The CDR3 length is 14 residues. J lost 1 base, V lost 6 bases, and 5 bases had no gene match. CDR3 protein: CASRTQGTNTEAFF. The CDR3 coding sequence is TGTGCCAGTAGGACACAGGGGACGAACACTGAAGCTTTCTTT.

The chain joins TRBV2 to TRBJ2-7, with a tentative D call TRBD1 (5 bases). The germline gives CDR1 SNHLY, CDR2 FYNNEI. The CDR3 is 13 amino acids. With 8 bases removed from V and 2 bases from J, the gap between germline ends came to 13 bases. Here the CDR3 reads CASGQGSPYEQYV. For the CDR3, the DNA is TGTGCCAGCGGGCAGGGTAGCCCCTACGAGCAGTACGTC.

This chain connects TRBV6-6 to TRBJ2-1; 8 bases line up with TRBD1. CDR3 size: 15 residues. The J segment lost 7 bases and the V segment lost 0 bases, leaving 5 bases of the junction unmatched. Germline CDR1 reads MNHNY; CDR2 reads SVGAGI (reference sequence). DNA of the CDR3: TGTGCCAGCAGTTACTCACCAGGACAGGGTAATGAGCAGTTCTTC. This sequence encodes CASSYSPGQGNEQFF.

The chain is built from TRBV29-1 and TRBJ1-2; 8 nucleotides agree with TRBD1. V shed 1 base and J 2 bases; nucleotides not matched to a gene: 3. Germline CDR1 and CDR2: SQVTM and ANQGSEA. The CDR3 has 14 amino acids. Here the CDR3 reads CSVEVGTGNYGYTF. CDR3 DNA sequence: TGCAGCGTTGAAGTTGGGACAGGAAACTATGGCTACACCTTC.

This rearrangement joins TRBV4-2 to TRBJ1-2; 12 bases are shared with TRBD1. Trimming removed 2 bases from V and 6 bases from J; junction bases left unmatched: 4. The CDR3 spans 15 residues. Looked up from germline, CDR1 is LGHNA and CDR2 is YNFKEQ. The CDR3, as DNA: TGTGCCAGCAGCCAATCCGGGACAGGGGGCGATGGCTACACCTTC. It specifies CASSQSGTGGDGYTF.

This clone has only one observation. This chain connects TRBV7-2 to TRBJ1-3, with unresolved D. Per the germline V gene, CDR1 is SGHTA and CDR2 is FQGNSA. The CDR3 length is 13 residues. V gave up 4 bases and J gave up 1 base, with 5 bases separating them. The DNA of the CDR3 is TGTGCCAGCAGCTCAGTGTCTGGAAACACCATATATTTT. This encodes CASSSVSGNTIYF.

This chain joins TRBV7-9 and TRBJ1-2, with 8 bases identical to TRBD1. Per germline, CDR1 SEHNR and CDR2 FQNEAQ (reference sequence). The V segment lost 3 bases and the J segment 0 bases; nucleotides outside the gene matches: 3. This CDR3 has 15 residues. Here the CDR3 reads CASSLPQGANYGYTF. As DNA, the CDR3 is TGTGCCAGCAGCTTGCCACAGGGGGCTAACTATGGCTACACCTTC. Full variable domain (rest looked up from reference TRBV7-9 and TRBJ1-2): DTGVSQNPRHKITKRGQNVTFRCDPISEHNRLYWYRQTLGQGPEFLTYFQNEAQLEKSRLLSDRFSAERPKGSFSTLEIQRTEQGDSAMYLCASSLPQGANYGYTFGSGTRLTVV.

The count of this clone is one. V is TRBV6-2 or TRBV6-3 and J is TRBJ2-2; D remains ambiguous. V lost 2 bases and J lost 3, with 4 bases in between. Germline loops: CDR1 MNHEY, CDR2 SVGEGT. CDR3 length equals 13 residues. CDR3 coding DNA: TGTGCCAGCAGTTACCTCTACACCGGGGAGCTGTTTTTT. Translating gives CASSYLYTGELFF.

This chain joins TRBV5-4 and TRBJ2-5, with D uncertain. There are 13 residues in the CDR3. Germline lookup yields CDR1 SGHNT and CDR2 YYREEE (reference sequence). V was clipped by 5 bases and J by 4 bases, with 12 bases between them. CDR3 protein: CASSPSTAETQYF. As DNA, the CDR3 is TGTGCCAGCAGTCCCTCAACAGCAGAGACCCAGTACTTC. Full variable domain (missing parts from reference TRBV5-4 and TRBJ2-5): ETGVTQSPTHLIKTRGQQVTLRCSSQSGHNTVSWYQQALGQGPQFIFQYYREEENGRGNFPPRFSGLQFPNYSSELNVNALELDDSALYLCASSPSTAETQYFGPGTRLLVL.

The chain uses TRBV7-2 and TRBJ2-5, with D perhaps TRBD1 (5 bases). Per the germline V gene, CDR1 is SGHTA and CDR2 is FQGNSA. The length of the CDR3 is 14 residues. Trimming removed 0 bases from V and 5 bases from J, with 10 bases in between. CDR3 DNA sequence: TGTGCCAGCAGCTTAGCGGCAGGGATCGAGACCCAGTACTTC. Protein product: CASSLAAGIETQYF.

The chain couples TRBV6-2 or TRBV6-3 to TRBJ1-1; 8 bases match TRBD1. Germline V gene data show CDR1 as MNHEY and CDR2 as SVGEGT. The V gene end was trimmed by 2 bases and the J gene end by 0 bases; junction bases not matched to a gene: 8. The CDR3 consists of 17 residues. CDR3 bases: TGTGCCAGCAGTTACGCAGGGGGCGGTGGGATGAACACTGAAGCTTTCTTT. It codes for CASSYAGGGGMNTEAFF.

V usage is TRBV6-1 and J usage is TRBJ1-1; weak D call: TRBD1 (6 bases). The V end was cut by 6 bases, the J end by 1 base, with 9 bases between. Germline loops: CDR1 MNHNS, CDR2 SASEGT. The CDR3 sequence is 13 residues long. The CDR3 DNA follows: TGTGCCAGCAGGGTGACAGGGAACACTGAAGCTTTCTTT. Amino acids: CASRVTGNTEAFF.

The rearrangement links TRBV18 to TRBJ2-7; D might be TRBD1 (6 bases). The germline V gene has CDR1 KGHSH and CDR2 LQKENI. Trimming shortened V by 2 bases and J by 5 bases, and 13 bases separated the two germline ends. CDR3 length: 14 amino acids. CDR3 in amino acids: CASSPGGGVHEQYF. The CDR3 DNA reads as TGTGCCAGCTCACCAGGGGGCGGTGTCCACGAGCAGTACTTC.

V usage is TRBV14 and J usage is TRBJ2-5; D is possibly TRBD2 (7 bases). The CDR3 runs to 16 residues. V dropped 1 base and J dropped 4 bases, with 16 bases sitting between them. CDR1 is SGHDN and CDR2 is FVKESK in the germline V gene. CDR3 residues: CASSQVRGAFSETQYF. CDR3 bases: TGTGCCAGCAGCCAAGTACGGGGGGCGTTTTCAGAGACCCAGTACTTC. Using reference TRBV14 and TRBJ2-5 for the parts outside the CDR3, the full variable domain is EAGVTQFPSHSVIEKGQTVTLRCDPISGHDNLYWYRRVMGKEIKFLLHFVKESKQDESGMPNNRFLAERTGGTYSTLKVQPAELEDSGVYFCASSQVRGAFSETQYFGPGTRLLVL.

The chain uses TRBV9 and TRBJ1-2, with a weak D call TRBD1 (6 bases). Trimming removed 4 bases from V and 9 bases from J, with 25 bases in between. The CDR3 totals 16 residues. The V gene's germline CDR1 is SGDLS and CDR2 YYNGEE. This CDR3 is CASSPGDTLRISRYTF. The CDR3 region has the DNA TGTGCCAGCAGCCCCGGGGACACATTGAGGATCAGTCGCTACACCTTC.

The V call is TRBV4-1, the J call TRBJ1-5; tentatively, D is TRBD1 (5 bases). Per the germline V gene, CDR1 is MGHRA and CDR2 is YSYEKL. The CDR3 is 15 residues long. V was clipped by 3 bases and J by 7 bases, with 16 bases between them. CDR3 sequence (DNA): TGCGCCAGCAGCCAGGGGGTCCGCGGGGTCCAGCCCCAGCATTTT. Its translation is CASSQGVRGVQPQHF.

The sample holds one count of this clone. The CDR3 loop reads CASSFGLAGARETQYF. For the CDR3, the DNA is TGTGCCAGCAGCTTTGGACTAGCGGGGGCGCGGGAGACCCAGTACTTC. This chain connects TRBV11-2 to TRBJ2-5; 13 nucleotides line up with TRBD2. The CDR3 totals 16 residues. Germline V gives CDR1 SGHAT, CDR2 FQNNGV. The V segment lost 3 bases and the J segment 5 bases; nucleotides outside the gene matches: 6.